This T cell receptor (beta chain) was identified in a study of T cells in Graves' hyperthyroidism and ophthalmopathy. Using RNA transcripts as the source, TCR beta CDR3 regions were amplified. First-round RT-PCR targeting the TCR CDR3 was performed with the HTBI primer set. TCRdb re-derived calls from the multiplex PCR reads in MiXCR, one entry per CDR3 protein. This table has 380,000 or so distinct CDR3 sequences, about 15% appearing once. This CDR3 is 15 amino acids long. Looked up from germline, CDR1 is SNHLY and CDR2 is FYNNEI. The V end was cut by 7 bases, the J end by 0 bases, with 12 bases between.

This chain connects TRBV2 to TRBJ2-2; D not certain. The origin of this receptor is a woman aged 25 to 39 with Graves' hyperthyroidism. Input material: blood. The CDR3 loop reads CASKPFTANTGELFF. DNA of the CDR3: TGTGCCAGCAAACCGTTTACTGCGAACACCGGGGAGCTGTTTTTT.